The TCR beta chain under discussion was sequenced for a study of OX40 agonist ivuxolimab in advanced cancers. Study background: Every 2 weeks, ivuxolimab was infused into the patients intravenously at between 0.01 and 10 mg/kg.

The CDR3 runs 13 residues. V lost 7 bases to trimming and J lost 4 bases, with 13 bases between them. Germline CDR1 is MNHNS and CDR2 is SASEGT. This clone has a handful of counts. Repertoires were generated with immunoSEQ multiplex PCR, while TCRdb's copy carries only in-frame clones and drops some. The sample holds more than 65,000 clones, roughly 85% seen once. This chain links TRBV6-1 with TRBJ1-1, with TRBD1 as a possible D gene (5 bases). The specimen comprised CD4+ or CD8+ T cells sorted from blood, sampled in a trial of the OX40 agonist ivuxolimab. The receptor's source is an adult with an advanced solid tumor such as melanoma, head and neck, liver or kidney cancer. The CDR3 loop reads CASTLTGGTEAFF. CDR3 coding DNA: TGTGCCAGCACCCTAACCGGGGGCACTGAAGCTTTCTTT.